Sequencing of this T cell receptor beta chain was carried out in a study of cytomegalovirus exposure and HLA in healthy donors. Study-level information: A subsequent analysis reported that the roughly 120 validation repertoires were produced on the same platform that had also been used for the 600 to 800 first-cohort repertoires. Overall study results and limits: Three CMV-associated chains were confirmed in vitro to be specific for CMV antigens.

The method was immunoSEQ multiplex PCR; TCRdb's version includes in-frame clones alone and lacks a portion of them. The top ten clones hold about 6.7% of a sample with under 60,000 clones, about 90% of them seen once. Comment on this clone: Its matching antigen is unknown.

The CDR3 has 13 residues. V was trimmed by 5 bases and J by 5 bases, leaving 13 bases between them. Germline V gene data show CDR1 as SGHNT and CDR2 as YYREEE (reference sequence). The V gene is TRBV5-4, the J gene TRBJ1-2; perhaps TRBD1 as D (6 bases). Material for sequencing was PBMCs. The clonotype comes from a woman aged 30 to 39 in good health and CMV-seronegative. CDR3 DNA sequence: TGTGCCAGCAGGGGAAACAGGGTATATGGCTACACCTTC. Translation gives CASRGNRVYGYTF.